This entry concerns a single T cell receptor (beta chain). A quantity of about 0.5 to 1 ug RNA underwent reverse transcription using random hexamers. TCRdb re-called the immunoSEQ multiplex PCR reads with MiXCR, one entry per CDR3 protein. Among 50,000 or so distinct CDR3 sequences listed, 93% were seen once. The CDR3 totals 15 residues. Germline-derived CDR1 and CDR2 are SQVTM and ANQGSEA. Trimming stripped 0 bases from V and 4 bases from J, with 16 bases between. This sample was included in a study of CD8 T cells in Susac syndrome. The origin of this receptor is a human donor with multiple sclerosis. The sample was CD8+ T cells from PBMCs. The gene calls are TRBV29-1 and TRBJ2-7; possibly TRBD2 for D (5 bases). CDR3 loop: CSVEDLEAAEYEQYF. The CDR3 region has the DNA TGCAGCGTTGAAGATTTAGAGGCAGCGGAATACGAGCAGTACTTC.